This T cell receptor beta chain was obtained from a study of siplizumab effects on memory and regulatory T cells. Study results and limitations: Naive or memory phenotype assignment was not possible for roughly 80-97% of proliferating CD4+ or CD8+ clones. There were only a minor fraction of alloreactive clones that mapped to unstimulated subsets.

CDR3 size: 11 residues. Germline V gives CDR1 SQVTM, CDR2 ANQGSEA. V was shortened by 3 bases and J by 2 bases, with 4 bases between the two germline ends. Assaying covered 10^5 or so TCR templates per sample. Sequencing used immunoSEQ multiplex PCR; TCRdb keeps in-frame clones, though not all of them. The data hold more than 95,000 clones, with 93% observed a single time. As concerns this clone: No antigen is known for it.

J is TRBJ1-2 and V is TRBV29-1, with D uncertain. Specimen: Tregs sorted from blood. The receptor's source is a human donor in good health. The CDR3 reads CSVEENYGYTF. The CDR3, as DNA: TGCAGCGTTGAGGAAAACTATGGCTACACCTTC.